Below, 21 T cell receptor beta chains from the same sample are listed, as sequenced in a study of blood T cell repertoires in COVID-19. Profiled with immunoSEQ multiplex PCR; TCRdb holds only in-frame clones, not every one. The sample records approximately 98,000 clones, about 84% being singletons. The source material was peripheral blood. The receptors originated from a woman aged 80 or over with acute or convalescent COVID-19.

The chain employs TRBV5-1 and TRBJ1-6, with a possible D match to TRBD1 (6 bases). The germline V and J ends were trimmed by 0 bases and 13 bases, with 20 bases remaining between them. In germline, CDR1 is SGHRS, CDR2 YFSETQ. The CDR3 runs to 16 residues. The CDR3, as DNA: TGCGCCAGCAGCTTGGCTTCCGGGACAACTAGGCACCCCCTCCACTTT. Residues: CASSLASGTTRHPLHF.

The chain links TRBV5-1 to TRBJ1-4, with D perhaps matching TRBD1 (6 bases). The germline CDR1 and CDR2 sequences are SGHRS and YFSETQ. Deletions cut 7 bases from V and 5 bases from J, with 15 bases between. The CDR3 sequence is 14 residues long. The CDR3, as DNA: TGCGCCAGCGGACCCGGGACACTCAATGAAAAACTGTTTTTT. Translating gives CASGPGTLNEKLFF. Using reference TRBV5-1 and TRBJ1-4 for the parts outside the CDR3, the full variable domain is KAGVTQTPRYLIKTRGQQVTLSCSPISGHRSVSWYQQTPGQGLQFLFEYFSETQRNKGNFPGRFSGRQFSNSRSEMNVSTLELGDSALYLCASGPGTLNEKLFFGSGTQLSVL.

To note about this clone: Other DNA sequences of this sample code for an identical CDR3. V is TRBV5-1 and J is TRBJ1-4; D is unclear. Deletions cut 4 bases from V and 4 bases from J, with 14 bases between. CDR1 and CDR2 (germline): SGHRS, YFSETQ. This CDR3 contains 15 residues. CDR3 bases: TGCGCCAGCAGCCCCGGCGGGATATTTAATGAAAAACTGTTTTTT. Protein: CASSPGGIFNEKLFF.

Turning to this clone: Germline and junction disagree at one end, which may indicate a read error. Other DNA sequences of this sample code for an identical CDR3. This CDR3 is CASSETLAGAGDTQYF. The CDR3 bases are TGCGCCAGCAGTGAGACCCTAGCGGGGGCCGGAGATACGCAGTATTTT. V is TRBV25-1 and J is TRBJ2-3, with 10 bases fitting TRBD2. Germline values: CDR1 MGHDK, CDR2 SYGVNS. There are 16 residues in the CDR3.

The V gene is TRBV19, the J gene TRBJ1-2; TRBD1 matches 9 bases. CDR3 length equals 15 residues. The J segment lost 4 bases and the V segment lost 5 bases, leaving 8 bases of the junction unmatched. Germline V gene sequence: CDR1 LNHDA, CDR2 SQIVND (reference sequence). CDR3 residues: CASSPRQGGGYGYTF. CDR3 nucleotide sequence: TGTGCCAGTAGTCCCCGACAGGGGGGTGGCTATGGCTACACCTTC.

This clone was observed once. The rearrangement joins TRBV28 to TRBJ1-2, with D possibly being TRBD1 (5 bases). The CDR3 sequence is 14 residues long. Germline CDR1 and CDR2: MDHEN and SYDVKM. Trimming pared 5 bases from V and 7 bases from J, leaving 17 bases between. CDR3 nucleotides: TGTGCCAGCAGTCAATCCCCAGGGAGGGGTGGCTACACCTTC. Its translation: CASSQSPGRGGYTF.

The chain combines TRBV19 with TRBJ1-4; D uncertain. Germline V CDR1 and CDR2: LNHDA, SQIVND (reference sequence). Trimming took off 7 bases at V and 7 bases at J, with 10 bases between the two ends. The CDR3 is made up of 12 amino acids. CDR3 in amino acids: CASNWAGEKLFF. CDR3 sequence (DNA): TGTGCCAGTAATTGGGCAGGTGAAAAACTGTTTTTT.

CDR3 protein: CASSSGTALNEKLFF. The DNA for the CDR3 is TGTGCCAGCAGCTCGGGGACAGCGCTTAATGAAAAACTGTTTTTT. The chain links TRBV11-2 to TRBJ1-4, with 7 bases fitting TRBD1. The junction had 6 bases not matched to a gene; V was cut back by 4 bases and J by 4 bases. Germline V lookup: CDR1 SGHAT, CDR2 FQNNGV. The CDR3 is 15 residues long.

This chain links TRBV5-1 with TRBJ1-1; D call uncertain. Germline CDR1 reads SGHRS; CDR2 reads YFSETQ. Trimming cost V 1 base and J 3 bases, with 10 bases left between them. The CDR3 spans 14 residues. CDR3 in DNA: TGCGCCAGCAGCTTGTGGAGTTTAGACACTGAAGCTTTCTTT. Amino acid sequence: CASSLWSLDTEAFF.

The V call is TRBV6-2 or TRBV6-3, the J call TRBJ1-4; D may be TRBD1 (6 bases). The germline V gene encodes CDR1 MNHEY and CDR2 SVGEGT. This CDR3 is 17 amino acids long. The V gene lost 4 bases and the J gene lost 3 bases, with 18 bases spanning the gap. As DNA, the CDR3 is TGTGCCAGCAGTTCTGGACAGAAACGAGGGGCTAATGAAAAACTGTTTTTT. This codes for CASSSGQKRGANEKLFF.

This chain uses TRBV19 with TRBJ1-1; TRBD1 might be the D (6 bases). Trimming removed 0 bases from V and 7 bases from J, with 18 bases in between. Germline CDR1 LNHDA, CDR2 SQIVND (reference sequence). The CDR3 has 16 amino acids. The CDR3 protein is CASSIDLGGARFEAFF. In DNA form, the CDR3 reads TGTGCCAGTAGTATAGATCTGGGGGGGGCGCGGTTTGAAGCTTTCTTT.

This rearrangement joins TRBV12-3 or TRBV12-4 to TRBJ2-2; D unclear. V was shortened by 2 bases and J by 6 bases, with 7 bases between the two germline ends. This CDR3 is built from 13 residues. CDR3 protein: CASSLREAGELFF. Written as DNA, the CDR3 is TGTGCCAGCAGTTTACGCGAGGCCGGGGAGCTGTTTTTT.

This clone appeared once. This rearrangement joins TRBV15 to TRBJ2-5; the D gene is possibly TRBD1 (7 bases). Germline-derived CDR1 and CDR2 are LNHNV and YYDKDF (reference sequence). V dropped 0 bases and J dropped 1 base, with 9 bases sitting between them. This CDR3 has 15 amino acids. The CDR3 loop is CATSRDQGGQETQYF. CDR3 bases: TGTGCCACCAGCAGAGATCAGGGGGGCCAAGAGACCCAGTACTTC.

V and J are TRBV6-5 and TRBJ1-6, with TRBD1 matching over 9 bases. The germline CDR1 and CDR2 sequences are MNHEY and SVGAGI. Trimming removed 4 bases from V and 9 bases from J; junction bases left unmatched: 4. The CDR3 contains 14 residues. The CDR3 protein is CASSWGQGSSPLHF. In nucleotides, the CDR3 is TGTGCCAGCAGTTGGGGACAGGGTAGTTCACCCCTCCACTTT.

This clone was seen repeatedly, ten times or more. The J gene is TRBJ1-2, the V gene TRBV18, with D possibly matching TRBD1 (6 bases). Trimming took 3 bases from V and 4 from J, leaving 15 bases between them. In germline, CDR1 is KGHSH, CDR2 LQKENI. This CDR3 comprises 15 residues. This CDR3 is CASSPGQSKLYGYTF. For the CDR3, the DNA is TGTGCCAGCTCACCGGGACAATCTAAGCTCTATGGCTACACCTTC. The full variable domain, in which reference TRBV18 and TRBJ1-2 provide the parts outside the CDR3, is NAGVMQNPRHLVRRRGQEARLRCSPMKGHSHVYWYRQLPEEGLKFMVYLQKENIIDESGMPKERFSAEFPKEGPSILRIQQVVRGDSAAYFCASSPGQSKLYGYTFGSGTRLTVV.

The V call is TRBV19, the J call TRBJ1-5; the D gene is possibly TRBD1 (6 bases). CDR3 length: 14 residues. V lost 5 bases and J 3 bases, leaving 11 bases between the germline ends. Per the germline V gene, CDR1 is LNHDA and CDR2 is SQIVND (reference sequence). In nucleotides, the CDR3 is TGTGCCAGTAGTTTCGGACAGCTCAATCAGCCCCAGCATTTT. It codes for CASSFGQLNQPQHF.

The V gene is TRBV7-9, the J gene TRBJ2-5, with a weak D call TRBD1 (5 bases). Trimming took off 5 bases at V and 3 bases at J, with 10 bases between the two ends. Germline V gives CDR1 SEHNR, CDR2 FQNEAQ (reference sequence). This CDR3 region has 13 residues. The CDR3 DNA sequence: TGTGCCAGCAGCCAGGACATTAAAGAGACCCAGTACTTC. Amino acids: CASSQDIKETQYF.

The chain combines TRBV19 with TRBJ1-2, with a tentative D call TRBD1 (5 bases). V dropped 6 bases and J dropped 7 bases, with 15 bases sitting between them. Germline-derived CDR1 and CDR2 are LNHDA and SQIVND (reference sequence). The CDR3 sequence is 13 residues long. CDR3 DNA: TGTGCCAGTAGCCGAGGAGGGGTTCGTGGCTACACCTTC. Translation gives CASSRGGVRGYTF.

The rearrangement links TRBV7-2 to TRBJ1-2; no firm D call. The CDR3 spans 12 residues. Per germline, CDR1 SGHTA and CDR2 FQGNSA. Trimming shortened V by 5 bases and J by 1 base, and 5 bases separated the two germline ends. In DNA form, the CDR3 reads TGTGCCAGCAGCCCGGTTAACTATGGCTACACCTTC. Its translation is CASSPVNYGYTF.

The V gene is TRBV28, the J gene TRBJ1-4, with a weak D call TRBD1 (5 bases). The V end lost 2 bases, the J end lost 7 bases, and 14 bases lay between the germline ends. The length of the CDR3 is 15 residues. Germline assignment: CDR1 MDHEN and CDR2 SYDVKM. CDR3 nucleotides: TGTGCCAGCAGTTTACCCAGGGATTCGGGTGAAAAACTGTTTTTT. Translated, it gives CASSLPRDSGEKLFF.

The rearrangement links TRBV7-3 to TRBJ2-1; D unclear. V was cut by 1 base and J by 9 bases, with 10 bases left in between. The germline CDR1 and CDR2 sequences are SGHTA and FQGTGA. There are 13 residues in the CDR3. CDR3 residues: CASSLNPRFEQFF. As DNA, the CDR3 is TGTGCCAGCAGCTTAAACCCGCGGTTTGAGCAGTTCTTC.